The clone carrying this TCR beta chain was counted once. Using immunoSEQ multiplex PCR, the repertoire was profiled, and TCRdb retains in-frame clones only, with some absent. The repertoire has about 98,000 clones, over 85% of them found once; the top ten carry around 0.6%. This record comes from a study of a mutant IDH1 vaccine in newly diagnosed glioma. Study overall: Most patients had radiochemotherapy with temozolomide before enrollment; others had one alone.

The CDR3 loop spans 16 amino acids. V was pared by 0 bases and J by 0 bases, with 3 bases of the junction left unmatched. Germline values: CDR1 SGHRS, CDR2 YFSETQ. Time point in this sample: baseline, week 1 (first vaccination visit). The treatment: pre-vaccination baseline after standard-of-care therapy. The sequence came from a woman between 50 and 59 years old with glioma. The sample in question was PBMCs, obtained from a glioma patient treated with radiotherapy, temozolomide or both. The gene calls are TRBV5-1 and TRBJ2-3; 8 bases align to TRBD1. The CDR3 loop is CASSLGDRSSTDTQYF. The CDR3 coding sequence is TGCGCCAGCAGCTTGGGGGACAGGAGTAGCACAGATACGCAGTATTTT.